This T cell receptor beta chain originates from a study of shared clonotypes between healthy human individuals. This CDR3 region has 14 residues. CDR1 and CDR2 from the germline V gene are SEHNR and FQNEAQ (reference sequence). V shed 0 bases and J shed 11 bases, with 16 bases lying between them. Assay: immunoSEQ multiplex PCR; the TCRdb copy retains only in-frame clones and omits some. The profile shows 2 million to 2.5 million clones, roughly 92% of them singletons. The sample was naive CD4+ T cells from PBMCs. Subset given: CD45RA+ positively selected. The sequence was collected from a man aged 18 to 30 in good health. Some clones in this sample may be carry-over from other donors' samples. The chain joins TRBV7-9 to TRBJ1-1, with D unclear. The CDR3 loop is CASSLAPVPVGAFF. CDR3 bases: TGTGCCAGCAGCTTAGCTCCGGTCCCCGTAGGGGCTTTCTTT.